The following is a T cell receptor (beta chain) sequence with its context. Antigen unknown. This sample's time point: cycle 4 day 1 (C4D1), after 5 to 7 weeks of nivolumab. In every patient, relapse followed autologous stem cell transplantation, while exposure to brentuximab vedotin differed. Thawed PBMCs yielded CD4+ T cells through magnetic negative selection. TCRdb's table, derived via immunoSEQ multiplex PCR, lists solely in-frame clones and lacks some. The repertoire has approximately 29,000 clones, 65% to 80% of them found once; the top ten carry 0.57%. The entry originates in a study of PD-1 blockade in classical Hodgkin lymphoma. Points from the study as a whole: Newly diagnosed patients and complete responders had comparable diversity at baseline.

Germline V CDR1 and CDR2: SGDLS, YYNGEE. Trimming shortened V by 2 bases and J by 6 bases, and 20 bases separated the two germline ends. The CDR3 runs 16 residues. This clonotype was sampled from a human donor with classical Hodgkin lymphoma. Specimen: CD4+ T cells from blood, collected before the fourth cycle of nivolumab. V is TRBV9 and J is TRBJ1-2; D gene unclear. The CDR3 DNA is TGTGCCAGCAGCGTGGCGTATCCTGACCCCCGGAATGGCTACACCTTC. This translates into CASSVAYPDPRNGYTF. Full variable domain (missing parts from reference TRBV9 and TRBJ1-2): DSGVTQTPKHLITATGQRVTLRCSPRSGDLSVYWYQQSLDQGLQFLIQYYNGEERAKGNILERFSAQQFPDLHSELNLSSLELGDSALYFCASSVAYPDPRNGYTFGSGTRLTVV.